The 2 T cell receptor beta chains below all came from one sample that was sequenced in a study of T-cell reconstitution after alpha-beta-depleted transplantation in children listed by TCRdb under 2016. The library was made by PCR. These reads were obtained on an Illumina HiSeq 2500. Molecular barcoding was employed in the preparation of TCR libraries, with unique molecular identifiers being used to normalize TCRbeta repertoire quantification. TCRdb reprocessing: public reads trimmed at Q25 with fastp, clones called with MiXCR, in-frame beta chains kept. Under each unique CDR3 protein, matching rows form one entry showing the most common genes and DNA. The sample table holds around 480,000 distinct CDR3 sequences, of which approximately 32% were seen once. Of the sample, around 2.3% falls within the top ten clones. The material was PBMCs from the stem cell graft donor, obtained from the stem cell graft. These receptors were taken from a human donor who donated a stem cell graft to a child with aplastic anemia.

J is TRBJ2-5 and V is TRBV6-5; TRBD2 might be the D (6 bases). In germline, CDR1 is MNHEY, CDR2 SVGAGI. The CDR3 is 12 residues long. The V gene lost 6 bases and the J gene lost 5 bases, with 10 bases spanning the gap. In nucleotides, the CDR3 is TGTGCCAGCAGCGGGAGAAGTGAGACCCAGTACTTC. Its protein is CASSGRSETQYF.

This chain uses TRBV29-1 with TRBJ2-3; TRBD1 is a possible D gene (6 bases). This CDR3 spans 13 amino acids. CDR1 is SQVTM and CDR2 is ANQGSEA in the germline V gene. The V end lost 4 bases, the J end lost 6 bases, and 14 bases lay between the germline ends. The CDR3 DNA is TGCAGCGTTGTAAGCCAGGGGTTGGATACGCAGTATTTT. Its protein product is CSVVSQGLDTQYF.